This T cell receptor (beta chain) originates from a study of T cell responses to AZD1222 COVID-19 vaccine. Study-wide results and limits: The donor cohort was predominantly white British with a female majority, and clonal diversity may have been underestimated. The CD4 TCRs associated with vaccination extended across spike and predominated at 160-218 and 743-854.

The CDR3 runs to 16 residues. Germline values: CDR1 SGHDT, CDR2 YYEEEE. Trimming stripped 9 bases from V and 0 bases from J, with 21 bases between. With regard to this clone: Its antigen is not known.

Only in-frame clones appear in the TCRdb table, and some are missing; sequencing was by immunoSEQ multiplex PCR. Among 150,000 or so clones listed, about 90% were seen once. Material: peripheral blood, obtained on day 0 of AZD1222 vaccination. The chain links TRBV5-6 to TRBJ1-2; D possibly corresponds to TRBD1 (5 bases). This TCR derives from an adult in good health. CDR3 sequence: CATRKRGGAANYGYTF. The CDR3 DNA reads as TGTGCCACCCGCAAACGCGGAGGGGCAGCTAACTATGGCTACACCTTC. Looking up the rest from reference TRBV5-6 and TRBJ1-2 gives the full variable domain: DAGVTQSPTHLIKTRGQQVTLRCSPKSGHDTVSWYQQALGQGPQFIFQYYEEEERQRGNFPDRFSGHQFPNYSSELNVNALLLGDSALYLCATRKRGGAANYGYTFGSGTRLTVV.